These 23 T cell receptor beta chains originate from one sample sequenced in a study of response to subunit inactivated influenza vaccine. TCRdb processed the RT-PCR reads anew with MiXCR; each CDR3 protein has one entry. This sample has over 650,000 distinct CDR3 sequences, with less than 20% found just once. The sample was PBMCs from blood, taken less than 6 days after vaccination. The source is a man aged 50 to 59 who received an inactivated influenza vaccine.

The genes are TRBV7-3 and TRBJ1-1, with TRBD1 matching 8 bases. This CDR3 spans 13 amino acids. V dropped 6 bases and J dropped 5; count of bases not matched to a gene: 5. Looked up from germline, CDR1 is SGHTA and CDR2 is FQGTGA. For the CDR3, the DNA is TGTGCCAGCAGTAAAGGACAGGGAACTGAAGCTTTCTTT. Translated: CASSKGQGTEAFF.

This chain connects TRBV7-2 to TRBJ2-1, with D unclear. Trimming took 3 bases from V and 7 from J, leaving 7 bases between them. CDR1 is SGHTA, CDR2 FQGNSA, per germline. This CDR3 comprises 12 residues. In DNA, the CDR3 is TGTGCCAGCAGCTTCCGCCGAAATGAGCAGTTCTTC. Translated, it gives CASSFRRNEQFF.

There are a few counts of this clonotype. This sequence joins TRBV6-6 and TRBJ2-2; TRBD2 is a possible D gene (5 bases). The germline V gene encodes CDR1 MNHNY and CDR2 SVGAGI (reference sequence). The length of the CDR3 is 13 residues. Trimming cost V 5 bases and J 6 bases, with 10 bases left between them. The CDR3 protein is CASSHFGAGELFF. CDR3 DNA: TGTGCCAGCAGTCACTTCGGGGCCGGGGAGCTGTTTTTT.

The chain carries TRBV5-1 and TRBJ2-5, with D unclear. The CDR3 has 13 residues. V shed 5 bases and J shed 1 base, with 9 bases lying between them. The V gene's germline CDR1 is SGHRS and CDR2 YFSETQ. The CDR3 DNA reads as TGCGCCAGCAGTTACTACACCCAAGAGACCCAGTACTTC. It is translated as CASSYYTQETQYF.

In its sample, this clonotype was seen a few times. V gene TRBV10-3 combines with J gene TRBJ1-1; no definite D call. V gave up 6 bases and J gave up 6 bases, with 11 bases separating them. The germline CDR1 and CDR2 sequences are ENHRY and SYGVKD. This CDR3 has 12 residues. The CDR3 DNA sequence: TGTGCCATCAGCGACACCGAGCCTGAAGCTTTCTTT. Residues: CAISDTEPEAFF.

This chain uses TRBV28 with TRBJ1-5, with 8 bases lining up with TRBD1. The CDR3 is 15 residues long. J gave up 4 bases and V 7 bases, and 9 bases lay outside the gene matches. Germline V gives CDR1 MDHEN, CDR2 SYDVKM. The CDR3 coding sequence is TGTGCCAGCATATCGGGGCAGGGGGCGAATCAGCCCCAGCATTTT. Translating it yields CASISGQGANQPQHF.

This clonotype was found a few times. The J gene is TRBJ2-7, the V gene TRBV15; no definite D call. The V gene's germline CDR1 is LNHNV and CDR2 YYDKDF (reference sequence). The germline V and J ends were trimmed by 5 bases and 2 bases, with 13 bases remaining between them. CDR3 length: 14 amino acids. This CDR3 is CATSETSNTYEQYF. The CDR3 coding sequence is TGTGCCACCAGCGAAACAAGCAATACCTACGAGCAGTACTTC. The full variable domain, with the rest looked up from reference TRBV15 and TRBJ2-7, is DAMVIQNPRYQVTQFGKPVTLSCSQTLNHNVMYWYQQKSSQAPKLLFHYYDKDFNNEADTPDNFQSRRPNTSFCFLDIRSPGLGDTAMYLCATSETSNTYEQYFGPGTRLTVT.

This clonotype was seen a handful of times. V is TRBV30 and J is TRBJ2-2; 12 positions agree with TRBD2. The germline V gene has CDR1 GTSNPN and CDR2 SVGIG (reference sequence). There are 19 residues in the CDR3. V was clipped by 5 bases and J by 0 bases; unmatched bases: 13. CDR3 in DNA: TGTGCCTGGCAAGGTCCAGGGAGGACTAGCGGGACGAACACCGGGGAGCTGTTTTTT. It is translated as CAWQGPGRTSGTNTGELFF.

This clonotype was counted between two and nine times. The V and J genes are TRBV5-1 and TRBJ2-7; the D gene is possibly TRBD1 (5 bases). This CDR3 contains 13 residues. The V gene's germline CDR1 is SGHRS and CDR2 YFSETQ. V gave up 0 bases and J gave up 6 bases, with 10 bases separating them. This chain's CDR3 is CASSLVSQGEQYF. The CDR3 nucleotides are TGCGCCAGCAGCTTGGTTTCTCAGGGCGAGCAGTACTTC.

This chain links TRBV11-2 with TRBJ1-6; no firm D call. CDR3 size: 14 residues. V gave up 4 bases and J gave up 5 bases, with 9 bases separating them. Germline-derived CDR1 and CDR2 are SGHAT and FQNNGV. CDR3 sequence (DNA): TGTGCCAGCAGCTCAATGGGAAATAATTCACCCCTCCACTTT. Its protein is CASSSMGNNSPLHF.

This clonotype appeared many times. V and J are TRBV20-1 and TRBJ2-2; 10 bases fit TRBD2. Germline V gene lookup returns CDR1 DFQATT and CDR2 SNEGSKA (reference sequence). The length of the CDR3 is 17 residues. V dropped 6 bases and J dropped 6; count of bases not matched to a gene: 16. CDR3 in DNA: TGCAGTGCGCGAACGAGTCTAGCGGGGGACTCATCCGGGGAGCTGTTTTTT. As protein: CSARTSLAGDSSGELFF.

This chain uses TRBV7-2 with TRBJ1-6; TRBD1 aligns across 8 bases. Germline V gives CDR1 SGHTA, CDR2 FQGNSA. CDR3 length: 16 residues. V shed 4 bases and J 8 bases; nucleotides not matched to a gene: 10. CDR3 region: CASSSRTGMSDSPLHF. In DNA form, the CDR3 reads TGTGCCAGCAGCTCCCGGACAGGGATGTCAGATTCACCCCTCCACTTT.

This chain uses TRBV5-5 with TRBJ2-1, with TRBD2 matching over 15 bases. The germline CDR1 and CDR2 sequences are SGHKS and YYEKEE (reference sequence). This CDR3 region has 15 residues. V lost 4 bases to trimming and J lost 9 bases; unmatched junction nucleotides: 5. In DNA, the CDR3 is TGTGCCAGCAGCGCCGGACTAGCGGGAGGGGTTGAGCAGTTCTTC. Amino acids: CASSAGLAGGVEQFF.

This clonotype was seen only a few times. This chain uses TRBV5-5 with TRBJ2-1; TRBD1 agrees at 8 bases. The J segment lost 5 bases and the V segment lost 0 bases, leaving 10 bases of the junction unmatched. This CDR3 spans 17 amino acids. CDR1 SGHKS and CDR2 YYEKEE come from the germline V gene (reference sequence). The CDR3 loop is CASSLDRRDRNDNEQFF. The CDR3 bases are TGTGCCAGCAGCTTGGACAGGCGGGACAGGAACGACAATGAGCAGTTCTTC.

The V and J genes are TRBV11-2 and TRBJ2-6, with TRBD2 matching over 7 bases. The ends lost 5 bases at V and 0 bases at J; junction bases unmatched: 10. This CDR3 has 18 amino acids. CDR1 and CDR2 (germline): SGHAT, FQNNGV. The CDR3 loop reads CASSPMRGGASGANVLTF. CDR3 nucleotide sequence: TGTGCCAGCAGCCCCATGCGCGGGGGAGCCTCTGGGGCCAACGTCCTGACTTTC.

The chain links TRBV5-6 to TRBJ2-7; 8 positions match TRBD1. V was pared by 5 bases and J by 2 bases, with 9 bases of the junction left unmatched. Germline V CDR1 and CDR2: SGHDT, YYEEEE. This CDR3 spans 15 amino acids. The CDR3 protein is CASRMAPGQAYEQYF. The CDR3 nucleotides read TGTGCCAGCAGAATGGCCCCGGGACAGGCCTACGAGCAGTACTTC.

This sequence joins TRBV20-1 and TRBJ2-2; D might be TRBD1 (6 bases). The CDR3 has 15 amino acids. Germline CDR1 is DFQATT and CDR2 is SNEGSKA (reference sequence). Trimming took off 1 base at V and 8 bases at J, with 17 bases between the two ends. In DNA form, the CDR3 reads TGCAGTGCTAGAGGAACCCACCTGGGGGCGGGGGAGCTGTTTTTT. Residues: CSARGTHLGAGELFF.

This clonotype has just a few counts. The chain employs TRBV20-1 and TRBJ2-3, with 14 bases matching TRBD2. The CDR3 spans 18 residues. Germline lookup yields CDR1 DFQATT and CDR2 SNEGSKA (reference sequence). With 1 base clipped from V and 4 bases from J, the junction kept 10 bases outside the gene matches. CDR3 nucleotides: TGCAGTGCTAGAGGATACGGGACTAGCGGGAGTAGGGCAGATACGCAGTATTTT. It yields the protein CSARGYGTSGSRADTQYF.

There are a few counts of this clonotype. This chain links TRBV11-2 with TRBJ2-1, with 7 bases lining up with TRBD1. Germline CDR1 is SGHAT and CDR2 is FQNNGV. V dropped 1 base and J dropped 7; count of bases not matched to a gene: 7. There are 15 residues in the CDR3. CDR3: CASSLGLGGLNEQFF. CDR3 coding DNA: TGTGCCAGCAGCTTAGGTCTAGGGGGCTTAAATGAGCAGTTCTTC.

This clonotype occurred many times. The chain recombines TRBV7-2 with TRBJ1-5; D may be TRBD1 (5 bases). The length of the CDR3 is 15 residues. Germline assignment: CDR1 SGHTA and CDR2 FQGNSA. V gave up 3 bases and J gave up 0 bases, with 9 bases separating them. CDR3 nucleotide sequence: TGTGCCAGCAGCTTGGAGGGGTATAGCAATCAGCCCCAGCATTTT. Its translation is CASSLEGYSNQPQHF.

This clonotype showed up many times. The V gene is TRBV10-3, the J gene TRBJ2-5; D gene uncertain. V was pared by 0 bases and J by 5 bases, with 4 bases between. The CDR3 loop spans 12 amino acids. CDR1 is ENHRY, CDR2 SYGVKD, per germline. The chain's CDR3 is CAISESRETQYF. The CDR3 bases are TGTGCCATCAGTGAGTCTCGTGAGACCCAGTACTTC.

This clonotype was seen a handful of times. The CDR3 region is CASSWSGRSYNEQFF. The CDR3 coding sequence is TGCGCCAGCAGTTGGAGCGGGAGATCCTACAATGAGCAGTTCTTC. The chain is built from TRBV5-1 and TRBJ2-1; 8 bases align to TRBD2. Germline V CDR1 and CDR2: SGHRS, YFSETQ. The junction had 5 bases not matched to a gene; V was cut back by 5 bases and J by 1 base. The CDR3 sequence is 15 residues long.

V gene TRBV4-1 combines with J gene TRBJ2-5, with 13 bases aligning to TRBD2. The CDR3 is 16 amino acids. CDR1 MGHRA and CDR2 YSYEKL come from the germline V gene. J gave up 2 bases and V 4 bases, and 4 bases lay outside the gene matches. The CDR3 loop is CASSLGLAGVQETQYF. The DNA of the CDR3 is TGCGCCAGCAGCCTCGGACTAGCGGGAGTTCAAGAGACCCAGTACTTC.